The 16 T cell receptor beta chains listed next were all sequenced from one sample in a study of T cell clonotyping in hematopoietic cell transplantation. Time point: recipient sample about 28 days before transplant, after cytoreduction. Method: immunoSEQ multiplex PCR; TCRdb's copy keeps in-frame clones and lacks some. The sample includes around 21,000 clones, almost 90% of them seen just once. The specimen was peripheral blood mononuclear cells, collected before stem cell transplant. These TCRs come from a man between 18 and 35 years old with biphenotypic leukemia. Some clones in this sample may be carry-over from other donors' samples.

V and J are TRBV6-5 and TRBJ2-7; the match to TRBD2 covers 11 bases. V dropped 5 bases and J dropped 5; count of bases not matched to a gene: 2. Germline CDR1 and CDR2: MNHEY and SVGAGI. This CDR3 region has 13 residues. DNA of the CDR3: TGTGCCAGCAGTCGTAGCGGGGGGGACGAGCAGTACTTC. It is translated as CASSRSGGDEQYF.

The chain recombines TRBV19 with TRBJ1-5, with D hard to call. With 3 bases removed from V and 5 bases from J, the gap between germline ends came to 11 bases. Germline lookup yields CDR1 LNHDA and CDR2 SQIVND (reference sequence). The CDR3 extends over 14 amino acids. The CDR3 DNA reads TGTGCCAGTAGTATTGATGGGGAGGATCAGCCCCAGCATTTT. Translation: CASSIDGEDQPQHF.

The V and J genes are TRBV19 and TRBJ1-1; D might be TRBD1 (6 bases). This CDR3 has 14 residues. Between the trimmed V and J ends, which lost 3 bases and 4 bases, there was a span of 12 bases. Per germline, CDR1 LNHDA and CDR2 SQIVND (reference sequence). CDR3 residues: CASSITGMGTEAFF. In DNA form, the CDR3 reads TGTGCCAGTAGTATTACAGGGATGGGCACTGAAGCTTTCTTT.

This chain joins TRBV6-1 and TRBJ1-1; 7 nucleotides agree with TRBD1. Germline V gene lookup returns CDR1 MNHNS and CDR2 SASEGT. CDR3 length: 15 amino acids. The junction had 7 bases not matched to a gene; V was cut back by 6 bases and J by 0 bases. This CDR3 is CASRPDRVLNTEAFF. Here the CDR3 DNA reads TGTGCCAGCAGGCCCGACAGGGTCCTGAACACTGAAGCTTTCTTT.

The chain recombines TRBV2 with TRBJ1-3, with 9 positions matching TRBD1. Unmatched junction bases numbered 6, after V lost 6 bases and J lost 0 bases. This CDR3 is 16 amino acids long. Germline CDR1 and CDR2: SNHLY and FYNNEI. In nucleotides, the CDR3 is TGTGCCAGCAGGGACGGACAGGGGATCTCTGGAAACACCATATATTTT. It specifies CASRDGQGISGNTIYF.

This sequence joins TRBV27 and TRBJ2-7; 8 positions agree with TRBD1. This CDR3 has 16 amino acids. Germline V gives CDR1 MNHEY, CDR2 SMNVEV (reference sequence). The V and J ends lost 3 bases and 3 bases, in that order; junction bases with no gene match: 10. CDR3 in amino acids: CASSFGSPGGHYEQYF. The CDR3 nucleotides are TGTGCCAGCAGTTTCGGTTCTCCAGGGGGCCACTACGAGCAGTACTTC.

V usage is TRBV19 and J usage is TRBJ2-1; TRBD2 matches 9 bases. The CDR3 consists of 18 residues. With V trimmed by 0 bases and J by 2 bases, 8 bases remained unmatched. Per germline, CDR1 LNHDA and CDR2 SQIVND (reference sequence). The CDR3 sequence is CASSIDRYGGGAYNEQFF. The DNA of the CDR3 is TGTGCCAGTAGTATAGACAGGTACGGCGGGGGGGCCTACAATGAGCAGTTCTTC.

The count of this clone is one. The chain carries TRBV19 and TRBJ2-6; D is unclear. The V gene lost 9 bases and the J gene lost 3 bases, with 9 bases spanning the gap. Per germline, CDR1 LNHDA and CDR2 SQIVND (reference sequence). The CDR3 extends over 13 amino acids. CDR3 region: CASQSFGANVLTF. In DNA, the CDR3 is TGTGCCAGCCAGAGCTTTGGGGCCAACGTCCTGACTTTC.

This rearrangement joins TRBV27 to TRBJ2-5; TRBD1 matches at 9 bases. The CDR3 consists of 15 residues. The V gene's germline CDR1 is MNHEY and CDR2 SMNVEV (reference sequence). V lost 5 bases and J lost 5; bases outside the gene matches: 9. This CDR3 is CASSTTGGRGETQYF. CDR3 sequence (DNA): TGTGCCAGCAGTACCACAGGGGGCCGAGGGGAGACCCAGTACTTC.

V and J are TRBV7-3 and TRBJ1-1, with D perhaps matching TRBD1 (6 bases). There are 14 residues in the CDR3. Germline V gives CDR1 SGHTA, CDR2 FQGTGA. Trimming left V 5 bases short and J 1 base short, with 11 bases between. In nucleotides, the CDR3 is TGTGCCAGCAGCACAGGGATGGGGAACACTGAAGCTTTCTTT. As protein: CASSTGMGNTEAFF.

The rearrangement links TRBV6-1 to TRBJ2-7, with D hard to call. The CDR3 length is 16 residues. The V end lost 0 bases, the J end lost 2 bases, and 14 bases lay between the germline ends. Germline CDR1 and CDR2: MNHNS and SASEGT. The CDR3 DNA reads as TGTGCCAGCAGTGAAGCGGCCCCTCGGGCGGCCTACGAGCAGTACTTC. Translating it yields CASSEAAPRAAYEQYF.

This clone was observed a few times. The chain employs TRBV7-2 and TRBJ2-3; no clear D gene. The CDR3 extends over 12 amino acids. V lost 5 bases and J lost 6, with 9 bases in between. Per germline, CDR1 SGHTA and CDR2 FQGNSA. The CDR3 loop reads CASSQMRDTQYF. The CDR3 DNA reads as TGTGCCAGCAGCCAGATGAGGGATACGCAGTATTTT.

The chain recombines TRBV5-1 with TRBJ1-2, with a weak D call TRBD1 (5 bases). This CDR3 region has 13 residues. V dropped 0 bases and J dropped 2 bases, with 5 bases sitting between them. CDR1 SGHRS and CDR2 YFSETQ come from the germline V gene. CDR3 in amino acids: CASSLGQNYGYTF. DNA for the CDR3: TGCGCCAGCAGCTTGGGACAGAACTATGGCTACACCTTC.

CDR3 in amino acids: CASSLGLASTDTQYF. As DNA, the CDR3 is TGTGCCAGCAGCTTAGGACTAGCGAGCACAGATACGCAGTATTTT. The chain links TRBV7-2 to TRBJ2-3; 8 bases map to TRBD2. The CDR3 runs 15 residues. Germline-derived CDR1 and CDR2 are SGHTA and FQGNSA. V lost 1 base to trimming and J lost 0 bases; unmatched junction nucleotides: 0.

The chain recombines TRBV2 with TRBJ2-2; possible D gene TRBD1, 6 bases. V dropped 7 bases and J dropped 5 bases, with 20 bases sitting between them. CDR3 length: 16 amino acids. Germline values: CDR1 SNHLY, CDR2 FYNNEI. The CDR3 spells CASINLQGPRTGELFF. Here the CDR3 DNA reads TGTGCCAGCATTAATCTTCAGGGGCCCCGGACCGGGGAGCTGTTTTTT.

This chain joins TRBV7-3 and TRBJ1-6; unclear D gene. The V and J ends lost 5 bases and 9 bases respectively, with 11 bases between them. Germline loops: CDR1 SGHTA, CDR2 FQGTGA. There are 13 residues in the CDR3. As DNA, the CDR3 is TGTGCCAGCAGCCGCGGACTAGGTTCACCCCTCCACTTT. Amino acids: CASSRGLGSPLHF.